What follows is one T cell receptor beta chain and its context. Its antigen is still unknown. The stimulus was an HIV-1 Gag 15-mer peptide pool, 0.9 to 1 ug/peptide/mL. Memory cells lacking CD40L and CD69 with high CD45RO were sorted. The CDR3 spans 14 residues. CDR1 KGHSH and CDR2 LQKENI come from the germline V gene. V dropped 4 bases and J dropped 1 base, with 10 bases sitting between them. This sample was taken from a study of persistence of HIV-infected CD4 T cells. The immunoSEQ assay was version 4, run in survey mode. Genomic DNA was diluted to roughly 9.4 ng/uL, up to roughly 1 ug per sample. Sequencing was performed with immunoSEQ multiplex PCR; in TCRdb, only in-frame clones are kept and a portion is missing. The sample holds tens of thousands of clones, about 69% seen once.

The chain couples TRBV18 to TRBJ1-1; D not resolved. The specimen was CD4+ T cells sorted from PBMCs after roughly 18-hour stimulation, collected from a patient who received antiretroviral therapy. This clonotype was obtained from an adult man with HIV who was CMV-seropositive. In DNA form, the CDR3 reads TGTGCCAGCTCACAAGAGCTAACGAACACTGAAGCTTTCTTT. Translating it yields CASSQELTNTEAFF.